The 23 T cell receptor beta chains presented below share a single source sample, sequenced in a study of human T cells and chemical hapten exposure. Time point in this sample: patch test 1, 2 weeks after DPC sensitization. Treatment described: therapeutic diphenylcyclopropenone sensitization with weekly scalp DPC. TCRdb fed the RACE reads into MiXCR, producing one record per CDR3 protein. Among under 200,000 distinct CDR3 sequences, around 13% were seen once, and the ten largest hold 1.7%. This sample comprised whole blood, obtained in connection with sensitization to the hapten diphenylcyclopropenone (DPC). These receptors originate from a woman aged 25 to 45 with alopecia areata. Some clones in this sample may be carry-over from other donors' samples.

This clonotype was found a few times. V and J are TRBV2 and TRBJ1-2; D gene uncertain. Trimming stripped 7 bases from V and 3 bases from J, with 12 bases between. The CDR3 covers 13 residues. CDR1 is SNHLY, CDR2 FYNNEI, per germline. Here the CDR3 DNA reads TGTGCCAGCACCGGGAGGCGTTACTATGGCTACACCTTC. Translating gives CASTGRRYYGYTF.

The V call is TRBV19, the J call TRBJ1-4, with D possibly TRBD1 on 5 matching bases. CDR1 is LNHDA and CDR2 is SQIVND in the germline V gene (reference sequence). V lost 7 bases and J lost 6, with 12 bases in between. There are 13 residues in the CDR3. CDR3 nucleotide sequence: TGTGCCAGTAACCGGGGGAAGGATGAAAAACTGTTTTTT. It is translated as CASNRGKDEKLFF.

This clonotype has more than one count but fewer than ten. The chain joins TRBV7-9 to TRBJ2-3; D may be TRBD1 (7 bases). Germline CDR1 and CDR2: SEHNR and FQNEAQ (reference sequence). The V end lost 10 bases, the J end lost 3 bases, and 14 bases lay between the germline ends. CDR3 length: 13 amino acids. The CDR3 reads CATAGQLTDTQYF. In nucleotides, the CDR3 is TGTGCCACCGCGGGACAGCTGACAGATACGCAGTATTTT.

This clonotype was seen more than once but under ten times. The chain carries TRBV20-1 and TRBJ2-7; no reliable D call. V shed 1 base and J shed 4 bases, with 11 bases lying between them. This CDR3 has 13 residues. Germline CDR1 reads DFQATT; CDR2 reads SNEGSKA (reference sequence). Here the CDR3 DNA reads TGCAGTGCTAGAGCAAAGGGCGGATACGAGCAGTACTTC. Protein product: CSARAKGGYEQYF.

CDR3 nucleotides: TGTGCCAGCAGTGCGCTGCAGGGGGCTACTGAAGCTTTCTTT. It is translated as CASSALQGATEAFF. J is TRBJ1-1 and V is TRBV6-1, with TRBD1 matching 8 bases. The ends lost 4 bases at V and 5 bases at J; junction bases unmatched: 6. This CDR3 region has 14 residues. CDR1 is MNHNS and CDR2 is SASEGT in the germline V gene.

This clonotype has more than one count but fewer than ten. The rearrangement joins TRBV4-2 to TRBJ1-3, with D possibly matching TRBD1 (5 bases). The germline gives CDR1 LGHNA, CDR2 YNFKEQ. The CDR3 length is 15 residues. The V end was cut by 6 bases, the J end by 4 bases, with 16 bases between. The CDR3 loop reads CASSRDRPSGNTIYF. The CDR3, as DNA: TGTGCCAGCAGTCGGGACCGACCGTCCGGAAACACCATATATTTT.

Many counts were recorded for this clonotype. V and J are TRBV6-1 and TRBJ2-1; 7 nucleotides match TRBD1. CDR1 and CDR2 from the germline V gene are MNHNS and SASEGT. The length of the CDR3 is 16 residues. The V segment lost 5 bases and the J segment 2 bases; nucleotides outside the gene matches: 9. The CDR3 sequence is CASSIVPTGTYNEQFF. CDR3 in DNA: TGTGCCAGCAGTATCGTACCGACAGGGACCTACAATGAGCAGTTCTTC.

In DNA form, the CDR3 reads TGTGCCAGCAGTCCGACAGGGTGGGCCGGGGAGCTGTTTTTT. Translating it yields CASSPTGWAGELFF. The V call is TRBV27, the J call TRBJ2-2; the match to TRBD1 covers 7 bases. The CDR3 is made up of 14 amino acids. Trimming took 5 bases from V and 6 from J; bases not matched to a gene: 6. The germline gives CDR1 MNHEY, CDR2 SMNVEV (reference sequence).

Only one count was recorded for this clonotype. This rearrangement joins TRBV7-9 to TRBJ2-2; TRBD1 aligns across 11 bases. The V segment lost 3 bases and the J segment 4 bases; nucleotides outside the gene matches: 4. Germline CDR1 and CDR2: SEHNR and FQNEAQ (reference sequence). The CDR3 sequence is 16 residues long. The CDR3 loop reads CASSLPGTGGTGELFF. The CDR3 DNA reads as TGTGCCAGCAGCTTGCCCGGGACAGGGGGCACCGGGGAGCTGTTTTTT.

Remarks on this clonotype: This CDR3 fails to terminate in the conserved phenylalanine or tryptophan, so it likely reflects a read error. V and J are TRBV6-5 and TRBJ1-5; D uncertain. The CDR3 is made up of 14 amino acids. Germline V gene data show CDR1 as MNHEY and CDR2 as SVGAGI. The V end was cut by 6 bases, the J end by 3 bases, with 12 bases between. CDR3 residues: CASRPDGANQPQHI. CDR3 nucleotides: TGTGCCAGCAGACCTGACGGAGCCAATCAGCCCCAGCATATT.

This clonotype has only a few counts. The chain joins TRBV6-2 or TRBV6-3 to TRBJ1-2; a weak D match, TRBD1 (5 bases). In germline, CDR1 is MNHEY, CDR2 SVGEGT. The CDR3 contains 15 residues. V was shortened by 2 bases and J by 4 bases, with 14 bases between the two germline ends. CDR3 nucleotides: TGTGCCAGCAGTTACAGGAACAGGCTTCCCTATGGCTACACCTTC. Protein product: CASSYRNRLPYGYTF.

In its sample, this clonotype was seen many times. The chain joins TRBV7-6 to TRBJ2-5; TRBD2 might be the D (6 bases). This CDR3 comprises 13 residues. The V gene's germline CDR1 is SGHVS and CDR2 FNYEAQ. V was shortened by 3 bases and J by 4 bases, with 9 bases between the two germline ends. The CDR3 protein is CASSLGLGETQYF. CDR3 DNA: TGTGCCAGCAGCTTGGGACTCGGAGAGACCCAGTACTTC.

The rearrangement uses TRBV12-3 or TRBV12-4 and TRBJ2-5; D is possibly TRBD1 or TRBD2 (6 bases each). This CDR3 region has 14 residues. V was pared by 6 bases and J by 2 bases, with 13 bases between. The CDR3 nucleotides read TGTGCCAGCAGCAAAAGAGGGGGGCAAGAGACCCAGTACTTC. This encodes CASSKRGGQETQYF.

The table lists this clonotype with many counts. V gene TRBV11-2 combines with J gene TRBJ1-2; D might be TRBD1 (6 bases). Germline V CDR1 and CDR2: SGHAT, FQNNGV. The CDR3 runs to 14 residues. V lost 2 bases and J lost 5, with 12 bases in between. CDR3 nucleotides: TGTGCCAGCAGCTTACAGGACAGACTATATGGCTACACCTTC. Its translation: CASSLQDRLYGYTF.

The chain uses TRBV15 and TRBJ2-6; D gene unclear. The CDR3 sequence is 15 residues long. Germline CDR1 is LNHNV and CDR2 is YYDKDF (reference sequence). Between the trimmed V and J ends, which lost 9 bases and 0 bases, there was a span of 12 bases. CDR3 DNA: TGTGCCACTACTGGTATGGCCTCTGGGGCCAACGTCCTGACTTTC. This encodes CATTGMASGANVLTF. Supplemented by reference TRBV15 and TRBJ2-6, the full variable domain reads DAMVIQNPRYQVTQFGKPVTLSCSQTLNHNVMYWYQQKSSQAPKLLFHYYDKDFNNEADTPDNFQSRRPNTSFCFLDIRSPGLGDTAMYLCATTGMASGANVLTFGAGSRLTVL.

This chain joins TRBV6-1 and TRBJ1-2; D not resolved. The V gene's germline CDR1 is MNHNS and CDR2 SASEGT. Trimming removed 6 bases at V and 2 bases at J, with 10 bases between. The CDR3 covers 13 residues. CDR3 DNA: TGTGCCAGCAGCTTGACACCGAACTATGGCTACACCTTC. Encoded protein: CASSLTPNYGYTF.

This clonotype was detected a few times. The V and J genes are TRBV29-1 and TRBJ1-3; D remains unclear. Between the trimmed V and J ends, which lost 7 bases and 7 bases, there was a span of 11 bases. The CDR3 covers 11 residues. CDR1 SQVTM and CDR2 ANQGSEA come from the germline V gene. CDR3 coding DNA: TGCAGCGGGAGGCTTGGGAACACCATATATTTT. Amino acids: CSGRLGNTIYF.

The genes are TRBV7-9 and TRBJ2-2; D call uncertain. Germline CDR1 SEHNR, CDR2 FQNEAQ (reference sequence). Trimming pared 4 bases from V and 6 bases from J, leaving 6 bases between. The CDR3 totals 12 residues. The CDR3 DNA reads as TGTGCCAGCAGCTCCTTCCCCGGGGAGCTGTTTTTT. The encoded protein is CASSSFPGELFF.

This clonotype was observed many times. The chain joins TRBV5-4 to TRBJ2-6; 10 positions match TRBD1. V trimming: 4 bases; J trimming: 2 bases; junction bases outside the gene matches: 9. The germline gives CDR1 SGHNT, CDR2 YYREEE (reference sequence). The CDR3 is 18 amino acids. Here the CDR3 reads CASSRRQGASAGANVLTF. The CDR3 region has the DNA TGTGCCAGCAGCCGACGACAGGGGGCCTCGGCTGGGGCCAACGTCCTGACTTTC. Drawing the rest from reference TRBV5-4 and TRBJ2-6, the complete variable domain is ETGVTQSPTHLIKTRGQQVTLRCSSQSGHNTVSWYQQALGQGPQFIFQYYREEENGRGNFPPRFSGLQFPNYSSELNVNALELDDSALYLCASSRRQGASAGANVLTFGAGSRLTVL.

The rearrangement uses TRBV24-1 and TRBJ2-1, with no clear D. The CDR3 consists of 12 residues. V was pared by 4 bases and J by 7 bases, with 7 bases between. Germline lookup yields CDR1 KGHDR and CDR2 SFDVKD. DNA for the CDR3: TGTGCCACCAGTGAGACTGGAAATGAGCAGTTCTTC. It specifies CATSETGNEQFF.

The V call is TRBV12-3 or TRBV12-4, the J call TRBJ2-5, with 8 bases lining up with TRBD1. The CDR3 runs 15 residues. After removal of 4 bases from V and 2 bases from J, the junction contained 6 bases not matched to a gene. In nucleotides, the CDR3 is TGTGCCAGCAGTTCGACAGGGGCTGCGCAAGAGACCCAGTACTTC. This sequence encodes CASSSTGAAQETQYF.

The CDR3 sequence is CASSRGLAAFTDTQYF. The CDR3 nucleotides read TGCGCCAGCAGCCGCGGACTAGCGGCATTCACAGATACGCAGTATTTT. The chain employs TRBV5-1 and TRBJ2-3; TRBD2 matches 10 bases. V dropped 4 bases and J dropped 2; count of bases not matched to a gene: 7. CDR1 SGHRS and CDR2 YFSETQ come from the germline V gene. This CDR3 is built from 16 residues.

The V call is TRBV29-1, the J call TRBJ2-1, with 8 positions matching TRBD1. CDR1 is SQVTM, CDR2 ANQGSEA, per germline. The CDR3 covers 14 residues. V was pared by 6 bases and J by 8 bases, with 12 bases of the junction left unmatched. Written as DNA, the CDR3 is TGCAGCGTAGACGGGCGACAGGGGCGTGATGAGCAGTTCTTC. Encoded protein: CSVDGRQGRDEQFF.